The entry that follows covers one TCR beta chain sequence. The antigen remains undetermined. This sample is drawn from a study of CD4 T cell repertoires in COVID-19. The table came from immunoSEQ multiplex PCR; TCRdb's copy has only in-frame clones and leaves some out. The table records over 75,000 clones, 83% of them present only once. The CDR3 runs to 13 residues. The ends were cut back, 1 base at V and 8 bases at J, with 10 bases in the middle. Germline V CDR1 and CDR2: SGHRS, YFSETQ. The study, taken as a whole, reports: Sharing of several most expanded SARS-CoV-2-reactive clonotypes across memory subsets suggested intraclonal diversification. Some SARS-CoV-2 clonotypes, between about 7 and 27%, recurred in SARS-CoV and/or HKU1 cultures.

Samples came from patients recovered from mild-to-severe COVID-19. No culture step preceded sequencing of the ex vivo isolated memory T cells. Material: CD4+ T cells from peripheral blood, obtained after recovery from COVID-19. The rearrangement joins TRBV5-1 to TRBJ2-1, with D possibly being TRBD2 (5 bases). The sequence was collected from a human donor who had COVID-19. This CDR3 reads CASSLTSWDEQFF. The CDR3 DNA is TGCGCCAGCAGCTTGACTAGTTGGGATGAGCAGTTCTTC.